The 10 T cell receptor beta chains below were found in one sample sequenced in a study of response to subunit inactivated influenza vaccine. TCRdb ran MiXCR on the RT-PCR reads and lists one entry per CDR3 protein. Of a few hundred thousand distinct CDR3 sequences detected, 21% appear once; the ten largest clones hold 10% to 13%. The material was PBMCs from blood, obtained 21 months after vaccination. The origin of the receptors is a man aged 45 to 70 who received an inactivated influenza vaccine.

The rearrangement joins TRBV7-6 to TRBJ2-4; D perhaps matches TRBD2 (5 bases). V was trimmed by 6 bases and J by 7 bases, leaving 19 bases between them. The length of the CDR3 is 15 residues. Germline V gives CDR1 SGHVS, CDR2 FNYEAQ. CDR3 sequence reads: CASSSGLGVRNIQYF. CDR3 coding DNA: TGTGCCAGCAGTTCTGGACTGGGCGTGAGGAACATTCAGTACTTC.

The rearrangement joins TRBV15 to TRBJ2-2, with D possibly being TRBD1 or TRBD2 (5 bases each). Germline CDR1 reads LNHNV; CDR2 reads YYDKDF (reference sequence). Trimming removed 2 bases from V and 5 bases from J, with 15 bases in between. The length of the CDR3 is 16 residues. CDR3 in DNA: TGTGCCACCAGCAGAACTACCGGGACGGGGACCGGGGAGCTGTTTTTT. It specifies CATSRTTGTGTGELFF. Using reference TRBV15 and TRBJ2-2 for the parts outside the CDR3, the full variable domain is DAMVIQNPRYQVTQFGKPVTLSCSQTLNHNVMYWYQQKSSQAPKLLFHYYDKDFNNEADTPDNFQSRRPNTSFCFLDIRSPGLGDTAMYLCATSRTTGTGTGELFFGEGSRLTVL.

This clonotype was observed a handful of times. V usage is TRBV7-6 and J usage is TRBJ2-7, with TRBD2 as a possible D gene (5 bases). The CDR3 contains 13 residues. V was trimmed by 3 bases and J by 2 bases, leaving 8 bases between them. Germline V CDR1 and CDR2: SGHVS, FNYEAQ. This CDR3 reads CASSFSVAYEQYF. CDR3 nucleotides: TGTGCCAGCAGCTTTAGCGTGGCCTACGAGCAGTACTTC.

This clonotype appeared a few times. This chain uses TRBV20-1 with TRBJ1-5; possibly TRBD1 for D (6 bases). Deletions cut 5 bases from V and 4 bases from J, with 18 bases between. Per the germline V gene, CDR1 is DFQATT and CDR2 is SNEGSKA (reference sequence). The CDR3 covers 15 residues. CDR3 sequence reads: CSAADTGRGNQPQHF. CDR3 nucleotides: TGCAGTGCTGCTGACACAGGGAGGGGTAATCAGCCCCAGCATTTT.

The chain couples TRBV28 to TRBJ1-5; the match to TRBD1 covers 10 bases. V lost 2 bases and J lost 3; bases outside the gene matches: 7. Per the germline V gene, CDR1 is MDHEN and CDR2 is SYDVKM. This CDR3 has 17 residues. The CDR3 DNA is TGTGCCAGCAGTTTAACCGGACAGGGGGTTGACAATCAGCCCCAGCATTTT. It specifies CASSLTGQGVDNQPQHF.

This clonotype showed up just once. The chain carries TRBV3-1 and TRBJ2-7; D may be TRBD1 (5 bases). Germline-derived CDR1 and CDR2 are LGHDT and YNNKEL (reference sequence). The CDR3 spans 13 residues. V lost 0 bases, J lost 6 bases, and 9 bases lay in between. CDR3 in amino acids: CASSQEVQGEQYF. The CDR3 coding sequence is TGTGCCAGCAGCCAAGAGGTGCAGGGCGAGCAGTACTTC.

This clonotype has more than one count but fewer than ten. The chain has TRBV30 and TRBJ2-2; D call uncertain. Germline CDR1 and CDR2: GTSNPN and SVGIG (reference sequence). There are 14 residues in the CDR3. Trimming shortened V by 1 base and J by 0 bases, and 6 bases separated the two germline ends. DNA of the CDR3: TGTGCCTGGAGTGGTCAGGCGAACACCGGGGAGCTGTTTTTT. Residues: CAWSGQANTGELFF.

The chain is built from TRBV5-1 and TRBJ1-3; 8 bases map to TRBD1. Germline V gene data show CDR1 as SGHRS and CDR2 as YFSETQ. The CDR3 is 15 residues long. Unmatched junction bases numbered 6, after V lost 4 bases and J lost 3 bases. Written as DNA, the CDR3 is TGCGCCAGCAGCCATGGACAGGGCGTTGGAAACACCATATATTTT. This gives the protein CASSHGQGVGNTIYF.

This clonotype has more than one count but fewer than ten. This chain links TRBV20-1 with TRBJ2-3; TRBD2 might be the D (7 bases). Germline lookup yields CDR1 DFQATT and CDR2 SNEGSKA (reference sequence). This CDR3 has 17 residues. V gave up 3 bases and J gave up 0 bases, with 19 bases separating them. The CDR3 loop reads CSASNPGGTTSTDTQYF. The CDR3, as DNA: TGCAGTGCTAGTAACCCGGGGGGCACAACTAGCACAGATACGCAGTATTTT.

The chain carries TRBV4-1 and TRBJ1-5; D not certain. CDR3 length: 13 residues. Trimming cost V 2 bases and J 7 bases, with 9 bases left between them. The V gene's germline CDR1 is MGHRA and CDR2 YSYEKL. The CDR3 DNA is TGCGCCAGCAGCCAACTGACATTCCAGCCCCAGCATTTT. Its protein is CASSQLTFQPQHF.